The 17 T cell receptor beta chains below were found in one sample sequenced in a study of response to subunit inactivated influenza vaccine. TCRdb re-called the RT-PCR reads with MiXCR, one entry per CDR3 protein. The top ten clones hold about an eighth of a sample with over 400,000 distinct CDR3 sequences, roughly 9.7% of them seen once. Sequenced material: PBMCs from blood, taken more than 35 days after vaccination. These TCRs come from a man in his fifties who received an inactivated influenza vaccine.

This clonotype was observed a few times. The chain is built from TRBV29-1 and TRBJ2-1; D perhaps matches TRBD2 (5 bases). Trimming removed 1 base at V and 8 bases at J, with 12 bases between. This CDR3 is built from 13 residues. Germline-derived CDR1 and CDR2 are SQVTM and ANQGSEA. The CDR3: CSVEGLRGHEQFF. The CDR3 region has the DNA TGCAGCGTTGAAGGTCTCCGGGGTCATGAGCAGTTCTTC.

This clonotype has just a few counts. The J gene is TRBJ1-1, the V gene TRBV13, with D unresolved. In germline, CDR1 is PRHDT, CDR2 FYEKMQ (reference sequence). The CDR3 has 14 residues. Trimming removed 6 bases from V and 5 bases from J, with 16 bases in between. DNA for the CDR3: TGTGCCAGCAGAATAAACCTCAGGCGAACTGAAGCTTTCTTT. Translated: CASRINLRRTEAFF.

The rearrangement uses TRBV15 and TRBJ2-3; the D gene is possibly TRBD1 (6 bases). Per the germline V gene, CDR1 is LNHNV and CDR2 is YYDKDF (reference sequence). V was pared by 2 bases and J by 0 bases, with 12 bases between. This CDR3 has 16 residues. The CDR3 reads CATSRRLGASTDTQYF. For the CDR3, the DNA is TGTGCCACCAGCAGACGGTTGGGGGCTAGCACAGATACGCAGTATTTT. Full variable domain (rest looked up from reference TRBV15 and TRBJ2-3): DAMVIQNPRYQVTQFGKPVTLSCSQTLNHNVMYWYQQKSSQAPKLLFHYYDKDFNNEADTPDNFQSRRPNTSFCFLDIRSPGLGDTAMYLCATSRRLGASTDTQYFGPGTRLTVL.

This clonotype showed up many times. This sequence joins TRBV12-3 or TRBV12-4 and TRBJ2-5; 11 positions agree with TRBD1. With V trimmed by 6 bases and J by 1 base, 4 bases remained unmatched. This CDR3 contains 15 residues. CDR3 nucleotide sequence: TGTGCCAGCAGAGTCGGGACAGGGGGCCAAGAGACCCAGTACTTC. Its protein is CASRVGTGGQETQYF.

V usage is TRBV28 and J usage is TRBJ1-5; a weak D match, TRBD1 (5 bases). V was clipped by 7 bases and J by 0 bases, with 22 bases between them. Germline CDR1 reads MDHEN; CDR2 reads SYDVKM. The CDR3 loop spans 18 amino acids. The CDR3 bases are TGTGCCAGCAACACCCTTCGGGGCGTCCAATATAGCAATCAGCCCCAGCATTTT. It is translated as CASNTLRGVQYSNQPQHF.

The rearrangement uses TRBV9 and TRBJ1-4, with no clear D. V was clipped by 2 bases and J by 7 bases, with 15 bases between them. CDR1 is SGDLS, CDR2 YYNGEE, per germline. The CDR3 totals 15 residues. The CDR3 nucleotides read TGTGCCAGCAGCGTCGCCGAAGGGCTGGGTGAAAAACTGTTTTTT. Translation: CASSVAEGLGEKLFF.

This clonotype was seen only a few times. The chain is built from TRBV6-2 or TRBV6-3 and TRBJ1-5; 7 bases fit TRBD1. Losses at the gene ends were 5 bases for V and 0 bases for J; bases not matched to a gene: 10. The CDR3 consists of 17 residues. CDR1 is MNHEY and CDR2 is SVGEGT in the germline V gene. CDR3 coding DNA: TGTGCCAGCAGTCGCCGGGACAGTGGCATTAGCAATCAGCCCCAGCATTTT. Amino acids: CASSRRDSGISNQPQHF.

A few counts support this clonotype. The rearrangement joins TRBV9 to TRBJ2-6; possibly TRBD2 for D (6 bases). The CDR3 covers 18 residues. V shed 0 bases and J shed 0 bases, with 13 bases lying between them. CDR1 is SGDLS, CDR2 YYNGEE, per germline. CDR3 DNA: TGTGCCAGCAGCGTAGGCATGGGGGGACCCTCTGGGGCCAACGTCCTGACTTTC. It is translated as CASSVGMGGPSGANVLTF.

Concerning this clonotype itself: Just one base apart from a much larger clone, this may be a read error. The V gene is TRBV12-3 or TRBV12-4, the J gene TRBJ2-2, with 11 bases fitting TRBD2. V was pared by 7 bases and J by 5 bases, with 6 bases of the junction left unmatched. The CDR3 consists of 15 residues. CDR3 bases: TGTGCCAGCATGCCGGGACTAGCGGAAACCGGGGAGCTGTTTTTT. Protein product: CASMPGLAETGELFF.

The V gene is TRBV11-3, the J gene TRBJ2-1; 10 bases align to TRBD1. This CDR3 has 16 residues. The germline CDR1 and CDR2 sequences are SGHNT and YENEEA. V lost 3 bases, J lost 2 bases, and 4 bases stayed unmatched. In DNA, the CDR3 is TGTGCCAGCAGCTTCCGGACAGGGGGTCCCTACAATGAGCAGTTCTTC. This translates into CASSFRTGGPYNEQFF.

This clonotype has a handful of counts. This CDR3 is CASAPIAQGPPVSGANVLTF. The CDR3 coding sequence is TGTGCCAGCGCACCCATCGCACAGGGGCCGCCGGTTTCTGGGGCCAACGTCCTGACTTTC. The gene calls are TRBV6-2 or TRBV6-3 and TRBJ2-6; 7 nucleotides align to TRBD1. The CDR3 is 20 amino acids. Germline V gene sequence: CDR1 MNHEY, CDR2 SVGEGT. Trimming at V came to 8 bases and at J to 1 base, leaving 20 bases not matched to a gene.

This clonotype was seen ten or more times. J is TRBJ2-5 and V is TRBV20-1, with TRBD2 matching over 8 bases. The germline V gene encodes CDR1 DFQATT and CDR2 SNEGSKA (reference sequence). The CDR3 sequence is 14 residues long. V lost 1 base and J lost 5; bases outside the gene matches: 6. The CDR3 DNA reads as TGCAGTGCTAGAGGGGGACTAGGTTCTGAGACCCAGTACTTC. Protein sequence: CSARGGLGSETQYF.

This clonotype came up many times. V gene TRBV7-9 combines with J gene TRBJ2-7; a possible D gene is TRBD1 (8 bases). The V gene's germline CDR1 is SEHNR and CDR2 FQNEAQ (reference sequence). The germline V and J ends were trimmed by 1 base and 1 base, with 17 bases remaining between them. This CDR3 contains 17 residues. CDR3 protein: CASSLVTGGTTSYEQYF. CDR3 nucleotide sequence: TGTGCCAGCAGCTTAGTTACAGGGGGGACTACTTCCTACGAGCAGTACTTC.

The gene calls are TRBV5-1 and TRBJ2-4; possible D gene TRBD1, 6 bases. CDR1 and CDR2 (germline): SGHRS, YFSETQ. The CDR3 sequence is 15 residues long. Trimming shortened V by 4 bases and J by 5 bases, and 16 bases separated the two germline ends. CDR3 nucleotide sequence: TGCGCCAGCAGCAACCTACAGGGCCAACAAAACATTCAGTACTTC. Translating it yields CASSNLQGQQNIQYF.

This clonotype was picked up many times. This sequence joins TRBV10-3 and TRBJ2-7, with 8 bases that match TRBD1. The germline V gene has CDR1 ENHRY and CDR2 SYGVKD. This CDR3 has 13 residues. The V and J ends lost 7 bases and 5 bases, in that order; junction bases with no gene match: 7. CDR3 sequence: CAITPGQENEQYF. CDR3 bases: TGTGCCATCACCCCGGGACAGGAAAACGAGCAGTACTTC.

This clonotype was recorded at least ten times. This rearrangement joins TRBV12-3 or TRBV12-4 to TRBJ1-2, with 7 bases lining up with TRBD1. This CDR3 comprises 15 residues. V was pared by 5 bases and J by 0 bases, with 6 bases of the junction left unmatched. CDR3 nucleotides: TGTGCCAGCAGTCCCCGACAGGGACCTAACTATGGCTACACCTTC. Translated: CASSPRQGPNYGYTF.

The chain combines TRBV6-2 or TRBV6-3 with TRBJ2-7; D is unclear. Germline V gene data show CDR1 as MNHEY and CDR2 as SVGEGT. There are 14 residues in the CDR3. V lost 3 bases, J lost 6 bases, and 15 bases lay in between. CDR3 DNA: TGTGCCAGCAGTTATGGGATAGGTTTCAGCGAGCAGTACTTC. Translated, it gives CASSYGIGFSEQYF.